What follows are 25 T cell receptor beta chains derived from one specimen sequenced in a study of CD8+CD57+ T cells in acquired aplastic anemia. It was genomic DNA that served as the template for profiling TCR beta VDJ and CDR3. MiXCR, applied by TCRdb to the reads, yields one record per CDR3 protein. The data hold 150,000 to 180,000 distinct CDR3 sequences, with 40% to 65% observed a single time. In patients chosen for sequencing, flow cytometry had shown CD8+CD57+ cell expansion. The sequencing sample was made of sorted CD4+, CD8+, or CD8+CD57+ T cells (not recorded which) from PBMCs. These receptors were obtained from a human donor with aplastic anemia.

The chain joins TRBV2 to TRBJ2-1, with D perhaps matching TRBD2 (6 bases). The CDR3 has 14 amino acids. V lost 2 bases to trimming and J lost 10 bases, with 15 bases between them. In germline, CDR1 is SNHLY, CDR2 FYNNEI. CDR3 coding DNA: TGTGCCAGCAGTGAACGACGATGGGGGAGGGAGCAGTTCTTC. This sequence encodes CASSERRWGREQFF.

Details on this clonotype: No conserved phenylalanine or tryptophan is present at the end of the CDR3, so a read error is the likely explanation. The DNA is left out, because the CDR3 cannot be placed on it with certainty; the CDR3 is given as TCRdb lists it. The CDR3 is CASSQDLR. V usage is TRBV5-6 and J usage is TRBJ2-6. The CDR3 region is 8 residues in length, termini included. Germline V gene data show CDR1 as SGHDT and CDR2 as YYEEEE.

Points on this clonotype: Since no conserved phenylalanine or tryptophan closes the CDR3, a read error is the likely cause. The chain combines TRBV7-3 with TRBJ1-1; no reliable D call. The germline gives CDR1 SGHTA, CDR2 FQGTGA. V was clipped by 3 bases and J by 2 bases, with 7 bases between them. CDR3 length: 13 residues. CDR3 in amino acids: CASSLDANTEAFS. For the CDR3, the DNA is TGTGCCAGCAGCTTGGACGCAAACACTGAAGCTTTCTCT.

This clonotype was observed many times. This sequence joins TRBV14 and TRBJ2-1; 10 bases align to TRBD2. The J segment lost 6 bases and the V segment lost 5 bases, leaving 10 bases of the junction unmatched. Germline assignment: CDR1 SGHDN and CDR2 FVKESK. The CDR3 totals 16 residues. This CDR3 reads CASSDLLAGVGNEQFF. CDR3 coding DNA: TGTGCCAGCAGCGATCTTCTAGCGGGGGTTGGCAATGAGCAGTTCTTC.

Comment on this clonotype: A single base separates this from a much larger clone, so it may be a read error. The V gene is TRBV7-9, the J gene TRBJ1-1; unclear D gene. Trimming left V 1 base short and J 0 bases short, with 9 bases between. Germline CDR1 and CDR2: SEHNR and FQNEAQ (reference sequence). The CDR3 has 15 amino acids. The CDR3 spells CASSLDRTLNTEAFF. As DNA, the CDR3 is TGTGCCAGCAGCTTAGACCGGACCCTGAACACTGAAGCTTTCTTT.

V is TRBV7-8 and J is TRBJ1-2; D may be TRBD1 (5 bases). V was shortened by 1 base and J by 7 bases, with 13 bases between the two germline ends. Germline V gene sequence: CDR1 SGHVS, CDR2 FQNEAQ. The CDR3 sequence is 14 residues long. The CDR3 region has the DNA TGTGCCAGCAGCTTAGGCCCGGTGAGGGGTGGCTACACCTTC. Translating it yields CASSLGPVRGGYTF.

At least ten counts were recorded for this clonotype. This chain links TRBV15 with TRBJ1-5; perhaps TRBD1 as D (6 bases). V was clipped by 3 bases and J by 6 bases, with 15 bases between them. Germline V lookup: CDR1 LNHNV, CDR2 YYDKDF (reference sequence). The CDR3 consists of 15 residues. CDR3 region: CATSRPRGGGQPQHF. CDR3 sequence (DNA): TGTGCCACCAGCAGGCCGAGAGGGGGTGGTCAGCCCCAGCATTTT.

The chain combines TRBV15 with TRBJ2-3, with TRBD2 matching over 11 bases. This CDR3 has 16 amino acids. The V gene's germline CDR1 is LNHNV and CDR2 YYDKDF (reference sequence). Losses at the gene ends were 2 bases for V and 5 bases for J; bases not matched to a gene: 6. CDR3 residues: CATSRTSGGLRDTQYF. The CDR3 nucleotides read TGTGCCACCAGCAGAACTAGCGGGGGCCTCCGAGATACGCAGTATTTT.

This clonotype was found a few times. The chain couples TRBV4-2 to TRBJ2-5, with no clear D. This CDR3 contains 16 residues. V was pared by 3 bases and J by 2 bases, with 16 bases between. Germline values: CDR1 LGHNA, CDR2 YNFKEQ. The CDR3 DNA reads as TGTGCCAGCAGCCAGCGCGGCCAATCTCCGCAAGAGACCCAGTACTTC. It encodes CASSQRGQSPQETQYF.

This clonotype was detected many times. This sequence joins TRBV7-3 and TRBJ2-1, with 10 nucleotides matching TRBD2. Germline V gives CDR1 SGHTA, CDR2 FQGTGA. CDR3 length: 15 amino acids. J was trimmed by 6 bases and V by 0 bases; bases with no gene match: 2. CDR3 in DNA: TGTGCCAGCAGCTTAACTAGCGGGGGGCCCAATGAGCAGTTCTTC. This sequence encodes CASSLTSGGPNEQFF.

V usage is TRBV11-1 and J usage is TRBJ2-3, with D unclear. Germline CDR1 and CDR2: SGHAT and FQDESV (reference sequence). CDR3 length: 15 amino acids. Trimming removed 0 bases at V and 5 bases at J, with 12 bases between. The CDR3 sequence: CASSLAVGREDTQYF. CDR3 coding DNA: TGTGCCAGCAGCTTAGCGGTCGGAAGGGAAGATACGCAGTATTTT.

This clonotype was counted between two and nine times. The chain links TRBV11-2 to TRBJ2-1; weak D call: TRBD2 (5 bases). CDR3 length equals 16 residues. Trimming stripped 1 base from V and 0 bases from J, with 10 bases between. Germline V gives CDR1 SGHAT, CDR2 FQNNGV. CDR3 in DNA: TGTGCCAGCAGCTTAGGCACAACTAGCTCCTACAATGAGCAGTTCTTC. This encodes CASSLGTTSSYNEQFF.

As to this clonotype: A junction end diverges from the germline sequence, so it may reflect a read error. This chain links TRBV24-1 with TRBJ1-1; D remains ambiguous. Per the germline V gene, CDR1 is KGHDR and CDR2 is SFDVKD. CDR3 length: 14 amino acids. The DNA of the CDR3 is TGTGCCACCAGAGACGAAGGCGTGAACACTGGAGCTTTCTTC. Translation: CATRDEGVNTGAFF.

The genes are TRBV15 and TRBJ1-1, with D unresolved. The CDR3 spans 15 residues. V dropped 0 bases and J dropped 5 bases, with 13 bases sitting between them. The V gene's germline CDR1 is LNHNV and CDR2 YYDKDF (reference sequence). The CDR3 protein is CATSREEGYGTEAFF. The CDR3 DNA reads as TGTGCCACCAGCAGAGAGGAGGGCTACGGGACTGAAGCTTTCTTT. Full variable domain (rest looked up from reference TRBV15 and TRBJ1-1): DAMVIQNPRYQVTQFGKPVTLSCSQTLNHNVMYWYQQKSSQAPKLLFHYYDKDFNNEADTPDNFQSRRPNTSFCFLDIRSPGLGDTAMYLCATSREEGYGTEAFFGQGTRLTVV.

Comments on this clonotype: A junction end diverges from the germline sequence, so it may reflect a read error. The gene calls are TRBV24-1 and TRBJ1-2; 7 nucleotides match TRBD1. CDR3 length equals 14 residues. CDR1 is KGHDR, CDR2 SFDVKD, per germline. This CDR3 is CAASTQGEEYGYTF. The CDR3 DNA is TGTGCCGCCAGCACCCAGGGGGAAGAGTATGGCTACACCTTC.

This clonotype occurred a few times. The chain couples TRBV29-1 to TRBJ1-1, with D hard to call. The CDR3 is made up of 11 amino acids. Per the germline V gene, CDR1 is SQVTM and CDR2 is ANQGSEA. Trimming took 3 bases from V and 5 from J, leaving 7 bases between them. The CDR3 reads CSVEWITEAFF. The DNA of the CDR3 is TGCAGCGTTGAGTGGATAACTGAAGCTTTCTTT.

The V call is TRBV25-1, the J call TRBJ1-1; a weak D match, TRBD1 (5 bases). The V end lost 3 bases, the J end lost 8 bases, and 10 bases lay between the germline ends. This CDR3 is 12 amino acids long. Germline assignment: CDR1 MGHDK and CDR2 SYGVNS. In DNA, the CDR3 is TGTGCCAGCAGTGATTGGGGGACGGAAGCTTTCTTT. Translating it yields CASSDWGTEAFF.

A remark on this clonotype: This may stem from a read error, because a much larger clone lies one nucleotide away. V and J are TRBV6-2 or TRBV6-3 and TRBJ2-5, with 10 nucleotides matching TRBD1. This CDR3 contains 15 residues. Germline V gene data show CDR1 as MNHEY and CDR2 as SVGEGT. Trimming took 4 bases from V and 5 from J; bases not matched to a gene: 7. The CDR3 loop is CASSSPETGGETQYF. Here the CDR3 DNA reads TGTGCCAGCAGTTCCCCAGAGACAGGGGGCGAGACCCAGTACTTC.

The table lists this clonotype with a count of one. V gene TRBV19 combines with J gene TRBJ1-6; 7 nucleotides line up with TRBD1. Trimming cost V 7 bases and J 7 bases; bases outside gene matches: 4. This CDR3 region has 13 residues. Germline loops: CDR1 LNHDA, CDR2 SQIVND (reference sequence). The CDR3 protein is CASKAGGNSPLHF. DNA for the CDR3: TGTGCCAGTAAGGCAGGGGGGAATTCACCCCTCCACTTT.

This clonotype occurred once. One end of the junction fails to match germline, which may point to a read error. The V call is TRBV20-1, the J call TRBJ1-3; possibly TRBD1 for D (6 bases). The CDR3 spans 14 residues. Germline CDR1 DFQATT, CDR2 SNEGSKA (reference sequence). CDR3 DNA: TGCAGTGCGGAGGACAGCCTCTCTGGAAACACTATATATTTT. It encodes CSAEDSLSGNTIYF.

The rearrangement links TRBV7-2 to TRBJ2-7; D may be TRBD1 or TRBD2 (5 bases each). The germline gives CDR1 SGHTA, CDR2 FQGNSA. Trimming removed 3 bases at V and 6 bases at J, with 15 bases between. CDR3 length: 14 amino acids. The CDR3 spells CASSFRAGSSEQYF. For the CDR3, the DNA is TGTGCCAGCAGCTTTCGGGCAGGGAGTTCCGAGCAGTACTTC.

The DNA of the CDR3 is TGTGCCAGCAGTTTAGGCAGATCCTACAATGAGCAGTTCTTC. It codes for CASSLGRSYNEQFF. The gene calls are TRBV27 and TRBJ2-1; D ambiguous. Trimming stripped 2 bases from V and 1 base from J, with 6 bases between. The CDR3 has 14 residues. Germline V gene data show CDR1 as MNHEY and CDR2 as SMNVEV (reference sequence).

Turning to this clonotype: One end of the junction does not line up with germline, which may come from a read error. The chain links TRBV19 to TRBJ1-5, with unresolved D. CDR3 length: 14 residues. Germline V gives CDR1 LNHDA, CDR2 SQIVND (reference sequence). CDR3: CASSVEPGNQPQHF. CDR3 DNA sequence: TGTGCCAGTAGTGTAGAGCCAGGCAATCAGCCCCAGCATTTT.

The V and J genes are TRBV7-9 and TRBJ2-5; TRBD2 matches 9 bases. The germline V gene has CDR1 SEHNR and CDR2 FQNEAQ (reference sequence). The CDR3 totals 15 residues. Germline trimming cut 5 bases from V and 4 bases from J; bases unmatched to any gene: 8. CDR3 in DNA: TGTGCCAGCAGCAACGCGGGGGGGCAGAGAGAGACCCAGTACTTC. It specifies CASSNAGGQRETQYF.

The chain carries TRBV9 and TRBJ1-1; D might be TRBD1 (5 bases). In germline, CDR1 is SGDLS, CDR2 YYNGEE. V lost 3 bases to trimming and J lost 7 bases, with 13 bases between them. This CDR3 has 13 amino acids. CDR3 sequence reads: CASSATELGEAFF. In DNA form, the CDR3 reads TGTGCCAGCAGCGCGACAGAGCTTGGTGAAGCTTTCTTT.